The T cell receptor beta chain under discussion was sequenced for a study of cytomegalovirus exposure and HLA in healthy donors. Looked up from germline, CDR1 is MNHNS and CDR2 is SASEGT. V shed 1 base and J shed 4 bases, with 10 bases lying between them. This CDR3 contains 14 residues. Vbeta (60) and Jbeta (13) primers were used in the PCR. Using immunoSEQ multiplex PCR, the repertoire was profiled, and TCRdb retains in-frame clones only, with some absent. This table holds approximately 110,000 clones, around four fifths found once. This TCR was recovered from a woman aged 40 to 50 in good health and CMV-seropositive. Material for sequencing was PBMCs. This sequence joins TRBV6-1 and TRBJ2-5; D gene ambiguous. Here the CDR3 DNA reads TGTGCCAGCAGTGAAGTATACGGCGGAGAGACCCAGTACTTC. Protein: CASSEVYGGETQYF.